The clone carrying this T cell receptor (beta chain) was found once. The antigen remains undetermined. As processed by the authors: ImmunoSEQ supplied junction-only sequences lacking quality scores, so filtering was different. TCRdb's table, derived via immunoSEQ multiplex PCR, lists solely in-frame clones and lacks some. V and J calls and clone size are as listed in that table; D and trimming were resolved from the DNA. In the table there are approximately 1.1 million clones, around 78% of which are singletons. These data come from a study of shared clonotypes between healthy human individuals. General study points: Generation probability values for non-shared clonotypes were lower than those for clonotypes shared by all four donors. Incomplete sequencing of sorted subsets was indicated by rarefaction despite large depth. In general, naive subsets displayed greater estimated richness than memory subsets did.

This clonotype was obtained from a young man in good health. Some clones in this sample may be carry-over from other donors' samples. Source material: memory CD4+ T cells from PBMCs. Subset in this sample: CD45RA-negative fraction.

CDR3: CASSFWDSYGYTF. The CDR3 DNA reads TGTGCCAGCAGTTTTTGGGACAGCTATGGCTACACCTTC. The chain couples TRBV27 to TRBJ1-2; 7 bases agree with TRBD1. The CDR3 consists of 13 residues. Germline V gene data show CDR1 as MNHEY and CDR2 as SMNVEV (reference sequence). The V gene end was trimmed by 3 bases and the J gene end by 4 bases; junction bases not matched to a gene: 2.